The present T cell receptor (beta chain) was sequenced within a study of blood T cells in healthy people across ages. Findings of the study overall: Both higher diversity and more naive CD4+ cells marked long-lived donors when set against aged donors. With age, beta diversity per million T cells declined roughly linearly, significantly by 40.

Next came a second PCR, run for about 7 to 12 cycles, which used a sample-barcoded 5' primer along with a J-beta primer mix. TCRdb reprocessed the 5' RACE reads via MiXCR and lists one record per CDR3 protein. Of around 990,000 distinct CDR3 sequences listed, roughly two fifths are singletons. As for this clonotype: Its antigen is not identified.

Samples each had at least 5.5 micrograms of total RNA extracted. The receptor was derived from a man in his late teens or twenties in good health. Sequencing was done on a sample of blood.

CDR3 nucleotides: TGTGCCACCAGTGCTACGGCTAACTATGGCTACACCTTC. Protein product: CATSATANYGYTF. The chain employs TRBV24-1 and TRBJ1-2; no clear D gene. The V end lost 5 bases, the J end lost 0 bases, and 6 bases lay between the germline ends. Looked up from germline, CDR1 is KGHDR and CDR2 is SFDVKD. The CDR3 has 13 amino acids.